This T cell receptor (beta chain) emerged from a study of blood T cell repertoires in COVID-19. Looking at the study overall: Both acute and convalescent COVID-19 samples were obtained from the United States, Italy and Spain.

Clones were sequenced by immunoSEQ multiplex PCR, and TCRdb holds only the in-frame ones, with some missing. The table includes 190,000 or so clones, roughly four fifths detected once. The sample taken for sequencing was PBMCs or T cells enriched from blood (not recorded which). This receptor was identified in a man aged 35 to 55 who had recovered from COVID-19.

CDR3 DNA: TGTGCCAGCAGTTTATCAACAGGTAATCAGCCCCAGCATTTT. Residues: CASSLSTGNQPQHF. V gene TRBV27 combines with J gene TRBJ1-5; a weak D match, TRBD1 (5 bases). The CDR3 loop spans 14 amino acids. Germline lookup yields CDR1 MNHEY and CDR2 SMNVEV (reference sequence). The V gene lost 0 bases and the J gene lost 4 bases, with 7 bases spanning the gap.